These 8 T cell receptor beta chains came from one sample sequenced in a study of type 1 regulatory T cells. Via MiXCR, TCRdb re-called the reads, giving one row per CDR3 protein. The data show about 68,000 distinct CDR3 sequences, with about 60% seen just once and 7.6% held by the top ten. These TCRs are of unknown antigen specificity. The sample consisted of cultured T cells, either the whole culture or a sorted T cell fraction (not recorded which). Described subset: Tr1-enriched cell product generated in vitro against host alloantigens. Every receptor here comes from a human donor in good health.

This chain connects TRBV7-2 to TRBJ2-1; the D call may be TRBD1 or TRBD2 (5 bases each). Germline V gene sequence: CDR1 SGHTA, CDR2 FQGNSA. CDR3 length: 14 residues. Trimming took 4 bases from V and 5 from J, leaving 12 bases between them. CDR3: CASSSGPVHNEQFF. The CDR3 coding sequence is TGTGCCAGCAGCTCGGGGCCAGTTCACAATGAGCAGTTCTTC.

There are a few counts of this clonotype. V gene TRBV6-1 combines with J gene TRBJ2-6; 8 bases align to TRBD1. The CDR3 consists of 16 residues. V gave up 4 bases and J gave up 2 bases; unmatched junction bases: 4. Germline values: CDR1 MNHNS, CDR2 SASEGT. This CDR3 is CASSAQGAAGANVLTF. CDR3 sequence (DNA): TGTGCCAGCAGTGCGCAGGGGGCAGCTGGGGCCAACGTCCTGACTTTC.

The chain combines TRBV20-1 with TRBJ1-1; D is undetermined. Trimming took 5 bases from V and 0 from J, leaving 7 bases between them. The V gene's germline CDR1 is DFQATT and CDR2 SNEGSKA (reference sequence). The CDR3 totals 12 residues. In nucleotides, the CDR3 is TGCAGTGCTCAGGTCTTGAACACTGAAGCTTTCTTT. This codes for CSAQVLNTEAFF.

This clonotype has just a few counts. In DNA form, the CDR3 reads TGTGCCAGCAGCCAGGCGGGAGTAGGGTACAATGAGCAGTTCTTC. Translating gives CASSQAGVGYNEQFF. This chain links TRBV5-4 with TRBJ2-1, with 7 bases that match TRBD2. This CDR3 has 15 amino acids. The V segment lost 4 bases and the J segment 4 bases; nucleotides outside the gene matches: 8. From germline, CDR1 is SGHNT and CDR2 YYREEE (reference sequence). The variable domain in full, completed from reference TRBV5-4 and TRBJ2-1, reads ETGVTQSPTHLIKTRGQQVTLRCSSQSGHNTVSWYQQALGQGPQFIFQYYREEENGRGNFPPRFSGLQFPNYSSELNVNALELDDSALYLCASSQAGVGYNEQFFGPGTRLTVL.

The rearrangement uses TRBV19 and TRBJ2-3; no definite D call. V was trimmed by 4 bases and J by 2 bases, leaving 7 bases between them. Germline V gene data show CDR1 as LNHDA and CDR2 as SQIVND (reference sequence). The CDR3 spans 13 residues. Written as DNA, the CDR3 is TGTGCCAGTAGTAGTCTAAACACAGATACGCAGTATTTT. It codes for CASSSLNTDTQYF. The entire variable domain, with the rest obtained from reference TRBV19 and TRBJ2-3, is as follows: DGGITQSPKYLFRKEGQNVTLSCEQNLNHDAMYWYRQDPGQGLRLIYYSQIVNDFQKGDIAEGYSVSREKKESFPLTVTSAQKNPTAFYLCASSSLNTDTQYFGPGTRLTVL.

The V and J genes are TRBV6-1 and TRBJ2-7; 9 bases match TRBD2. The CDR3 runs 15 residues. The J segment lost 3 bases and the V segment lost 7 bases, leaving 10 bases of the junction unmatched. Germline CDR1 MNHNS, CDR2 SASEGT. The CDR3 region is CASIQDSGRIYEQYF. CDR3 nucleotide sequence: TGTGCCAGCATTCAGGATAGCGGGAGAATCTACGAGCAGTACTTC.

The chain uses TRBV29-1 and TRBJ2-2; possibly TRBD2 for D (5 bases). The CDR3 has 13 amino acids. Germline CDR1 is SQVTM and CDR2 is ANQGSEA. Between the trimmed V and J ends, which lost 4 bases and 4 bases, there was a span of 10 bases. CDR3: CSVARGSTGELFF. DNA for the CDR3: TGCAGCGTTGCCCGGGGAAGCACCGGGGAGCTGTTTTTT.

This clonotype has just one count. The J gene is TRBJ2-5, the V gene TRBV3-1; TRBD1 might be the D (6 bases). CDR1 is LGHDT, CDR2 YNNKEL, per germline (reference sequence). V was pared by 5 bases and J by 5 bases, with 18 bases between. The CDR3 runs to 15 residues. CDR3 nucleotides: TGTGCCAGCAGCAAATCCAGGGGCCGAGGGGAGACCCAGTACTTC. Translation: CASSKSRGRGETQYF.